The 30 T cell receptor beta chains reported below all come from one sample, sequenced in a study of early T cells in non-severe SARS-CoV-2 infection (dated by TCRdb to the early 2020s). The receptor library was made with 5' RACE. TCRdb names NextSeq 500 as the instrument used. TCRdb passed the public sequencing reads through fastp at Q25 and MiXCR, retaining productive beta sequences. Each entry is one CDR3 protein sequence, shown with its most common DNA and genes. The sample contains about 68,000 distinct CDR3 sequences, less than 15% of them found a single time. The ten largest clones capture around 1.7% of the sample. The sample consisted of whole blood. Receptors were obtained from an adult who was a healthcare worker with PCR-confirmed SARS-CoV-2 infection or an uninfected control (not recorded which).

V is TRBV6-5 and J is TRBJ2-3; 12 bases are a match to TRBD2. Unmatched junction bases numbered 3, after V lost 3 bases and J lost 5 bases. The CDR3 is 15 residues long. In germline, CDR1 is MNHEY, CDR2 SVGAGI. The CDR3 sequence: CASSYTSGGRDTQYF. CDR3 DNA: TGTGCCAGCAGTTATACTAGCGGGGGGCGAGATACGCAGTATTTT.

The chain couples TRBV10-1 to TRBJ2-3; TRBD2 matches 12 bases. V was clipped by 0 bases and J by 2 bases; unmatched bases: 12. The CDR3 spans 20 residues. CDR1 and CDR2 from the germline V gene are WNHNN and SYGVQD (reference sequence). The CDR3 spells CASSESAFTSGGRDTDTQYF. DNA for the CDR3: TGCGCCAGCAGTGAGTCGGCCTTTACTAGCGGGGGGCGAGACACAGATACGCAGTATTTT.

The table lists this clonotype with many counts. The chain employs TRBV20-1 and TRBJ2-3, with 9 bases that match TRBD2. CDR1 is DFQATT and CDR2 is SNEGSKA in the germline V gene (reference sequence). The length of the CDR3 is 14 residues. Losses at the gene ends were 5 bases for V and 4 bases for J; bases not matched to a gene: 7. The CDR3 nucleotides read TGCAGTGCTCAGGGACTAGCTGGCCCAGATACGCAGTATTTT. This sequence encodes CSAQGLAGPDTQYF.

This clonotype occurred once. This rearrangement joins TRBV3-1 to TRBJ2-7; D is undetermined. V lost 1 base and J 3 bases, leaving 7 bases between the germline ends. Germline V lookup: CDR1 LGHDT, CDR2 YNNKEL (reference sequence). The CDR3 consists of 13 residues. The CDR3 nucleotides are TGTGCCAGCAGCCAAGCAGCGAACTACGAGCAGTACTTC. Translated, it gives CASSQAANYEQYF.

The CDR3 is CASSFSWGHTDTQYF. CDR3 DNA: TGTGCCAGCAGTTTCTCGTGGGGGCACACAGATACGCAGTATTTT. V is TRBV12-3 or TRBV12-4 and J is TRBJ2-3, with a possible D match to TRBD1 (6 bases). V lost 3 bases, J lost 2 bases, and 12 bases lay in between. The length of the CDR3 is 15 residues.

This clonotype was seen ten or more times. The V gene is TRBV21-1, the J gene TRBJ2-1; the table's D call TRBD1 went unverified against the DNA. TRBV21-1 is termed a pseudogene. The CDR3 totals 22 residues. CDR3: CASSNDGTGCPGTDLDLNEQFF. The CDR3 DNA follows: TGTGCCAGCAGCAACGATGGCACAGGGTGTCCCGGGACAGACCTAGACCTTAATGAGCAGTTCTTC.

V and J are TRBV9 and TRBJ1-5; 8 bases fit TRBD1. The CDR3 sequence is 14 residues long. The V gene end was trimmed by 2 bases and the J gene end by 2 bases; junction bases not matched to a gene: 0. Germline V gene data show CDR1 as SGDLS and CDR2 as YYNGEE. The DNA for the CDR3 is TGTGCCAGCAGCGTGGGACAGGGCAATCAGCCCCAGCATTTT. Protein: CASSVGQGNQPQHF.

This clonotype has a count of ten or more. Here the CDR3 omits its conserved ending phenylalanine or tryptophan, so a read error is the likely source. Because the CDR3's place on the DNA is in doubt, the DNA is left out and the CDR3 is given as listed by TCRdb. The chain recombines TRBV1 with TRBJ1-2; TRBD1, the D gene given by the table, was not confirmed from the DNA. TRBV1 is an annotated pseudogene. Including both end residues, the CDR3 is 12 amino acids long. The CDR3 here is CTSSHWTGPINL.

CDR3 DNA sequence: TGCAGCGTTTCTTGGTCCATTGGAGATACGCAGTATTTT. It is translated as CSVSWSIGDTQYF. The chain combines TRBV29-1 with TRBJ2-3; no reliable D call. The CDR3 runs 13 residues. Germline lookup yields CDR1 SQVTM and CDR2 ANQGSEA. The V and J ends lost 5 bases and 5 bases respectively, with 14 bases between them.

This clonotype appeared a few times. The chain carries TRBV20-1 and TRBJ2-1; D is unclear. The V end lost 3 bases, the J end lost 8 bases, and 8 bases lay between the germline ends. Per the germline V gene, CDR1 is DFQATT and CDR2 is SNEGSKA (reference sequence). This CDR3 is built from 11 residues. CDR3 amino acids: CSASVRDEQFF. The CDR3 nucleotides read TGCAGTGCTAGTGTCAGAGATGAGCAGTTCTTC.

The V call is TRBV19, the J call TRBJ2-3; TRBD2 might be the D (5 bases). There are 13 residues in the CDR3. V gave up 5 bases and J gave up 6 bases, with 12 bases separating them. Per the germline V gene, CDR1 is LNHDA and CDR2 is SQIVND (reference sequence). The DNA of the CDR3 is TGTGCCAGTAGTCTCGGGATCGGGGATACGCAGTATTTT. The encoded protein is CASSLGIGDTQYF.

The V and J genes are TRBV6-5 and TRBJ2-5; weak D call: TRBD2 (5 bases). The V and J ends lost 6 bases and 7 bases respectively, with 9 bases between them. The CDR3 totals 11 residues. Germline V gene data show CDR1 as MNHEY and CDR2 as SVGAGI. DNA for the CDR3: TGTGCCAGCAGCTCCGGAGGGACCCAGTACTTC. Protein product: CASSSGGTQYF.

The table lists this clonotype with many counts. The rearrangement links TRBV7-9 to TRBJ1-2; D is undetermined. Germline assignment: CDR1 SEHNR and CDR2 FQNEAQ (reference sequence). The CDR3 consists of 11 residues. Deletions cut 4 bases from V and 7 bases from J, with 7 bases between. The CDR3 sequence: CASSWGAGYTF. Written as DNA, the CDR3 is TGTGCCAGCAGCTGGGGTGCTGGCTACACCTTC.

Notes on this clonotype: Possible read error: a much larger clone is one base away. The conserved phenylalanine or tryptophan normally closing the CDR3 is absent here, so this likely arose from a read error. The CDR3 DNA sequence: TGTGCCAGCAGCTTAGGGACAGGGGCAGATACGCAGTATTCT. Translated, it gives CASSLGTGADTQYS. The chain joins TRBV7-2 to TRBJ2-3; 9 bases match TRBD1. CDR3 length: 14 amino acids. V was clipped by 1 base and J by 4 bases; unmatched bases: 0. Germline V lookup: CDR1 SGHTA, CDR2 FQGNSA.

Ten or more counts support this clonotype. This chain joins TRBV10-3 and TRBJ1-6, with 7 bases fitting TRBD1. Trimming at V came to 2 bases and at J to 7 bases, leaving 5 bases not matched to a gene. Germline V gene sequence: CDR1 ENHRY, CDR2 SYGVKD. The CDR3 spans 15 residues. The CDR3 protein is CAISENRDSNSPLHF. The CDR3 DNA sequence: TGTGCCATCAGTGAGAACCGGGACAGCAATTCACCCCTCCACTTT.

This sequence joins TRBV7-8 and TRBJ2-2; D is possibly TRBD1 (6 bases). From germline, CDR1 is SGHVS and CDR2 FQNEAQ. The germline V and J ends were trimmed by 1 base and 0 bases, with 21 bases remaining between them. The CDR3 loop spans 20 amino acids. In DNA form, the CDR3 reads TGTGCCAGCAGCTTAGTTGCGGACAGATACCTACGAGCGAACACCGGGGAGCTGTTTTTT. This gives the protein CASSLVADRYLRANTGELFF.

This chain connects TRBV5-8 to TRBJ1-1; weak D call: TRBD1 (6 bases). The CDR3 is 14 amino acids. The germline V gene encodes CDR1 SGHTS and CDR2 YDEGEE. The V end lost 0 bases, the J end lost 4 bases, and 10 bases lay between the germline ends. Here the CDR3 DNA reads TGTGCCAGCAGCTTGGTACAGGGTAGCACTGAAGCTTTCTTT. Protein: CASSLVQGSTEAFF.

This clonotype has only a few counts. The rearrangement links TRBV20-1 to TRBJ2-5; D call uncertain. Germline lookup yields CDR1 DFQATT and CDR2 SNEGSKA (reference sequence). CDR3 size: 11 residues. V gave up 3 bases and J gave up 1 base, with 3 bases separating them. This chain's CDR3 is CSASPQETQYF. The CDR3 nucleotides read TGCAGTGCTAGCCCCCAAGAGACCCAGTACTTC.

This clonotype turned up a few times. The CDR3: CSAASGGLYEQYF. In DNA, the CDR3 is TGCAGTGCCGCTAGCGGGGGGCTGTACGAGCAGTACTTC. This chain links TRBV20-1 with TRBJ2-7; 11 nucleotides line up with TRBD2. Losses at the gene ends were 6 bases for V and 4 bases for J; bases not matched to a gene: 5. CDR3 size: 13 residues. Germline loops: CDR1 DFQATT, CDR2 SNEGSKA (reference sequence).

This clonotype was recorded many times. The V and J genes are TRBV3-1 and TRBJ2-2, with D perhaps matching TRBD2 (6 bases). Germline V CDR1 and CDR2: LGHDT, YNNKEL (reference sequence). The CDR3 runs 15 residues. The V end was cut by 0 bases, the J end by 6 bases, with 11 bases between. CDR3 region: CASSQDSWRAGELFF. The CDR3, as DNA: TGTGCCAGCAGCCAAGATTCTTGGAGGGCCGGGGAGCTGTTTTTT.

The V call is TRBV3-2, the J call TRBJ2-3. TRBV3-2 represents a pseudogene. The CDR3 length is 10 residues. The DNA of the CDR3 is TGTGCCAGCGACACAGATACGCAGTATTTT. Protein sequence: CASDTDTQYF.

This clonotype was seen many times. The chain uses TRBV12-3 or TRBV12-4 and TRBJ1-5; maybe TRBD1 (5 bases). V was clipped by 7 bases and J by 3 bases, with 16 bases between them. The CDR3 runs to 15 residues. The CDR3 region has the DNA TGTGCCAGCAACCCATCCGGGGCCATCAATCAGCCCCAGCATTTT. Encoded protein: CASNPSGAINQPQHF.

This clonotype was observed many times. The rearrangement links TRBV12-3 or TRBV12-4 to TRBJ2-7; D may be TRBD2 (5 bases). Trimming removed 3 bases at V and 7 bases at J, with 16 bases between. The CDR3 consists of 14 residues. CDR3 protein: CASSFIGRVGEQYF. CDR3 bases: TGTGCCAGCAGTTTTATCGGGCGGGTCGGAGAGCAGTACTTC.

About this clonotype itself: This may be a read error: a much more frequent sequence differs by one nucleotide. V and J are TRBV29-1 and TRBJ1-2; the D is unclear. The CDR3 runs 12 residues. CDR1 is SQVTM and CDR2 is ANQGSEA in the germline V gene. The CDR3 nucleotides are TGCAGCGTTCGAACAACCTACTATGGCCACACCTTC. It translates to CSVRTTYYGHTF.

This clonotype was observed a few times. The chain carries TRBV29-1 and TRBJ2-7; the D is unclear. V dropped 0 bases and J dropped 6 bases, with 6 bases sitting between them. CDR3 length: 11 residues. Germline loops: CDR1 SQVTM, CDR2 ANQGSEA. CDR3 in DNA: TGCAGCGTTGAAGAGCCAGGCGAGCAGTACTTC. It yields the protein CSVEEPGEQYF.

The chain employs TRBV6-5 and TRBJ2-4; no firm D call. The CDR3 totals 15 residues. Germline assignment: CDR1 MNHEY and CDR2 SVGAGI. Between the trimmed V and J ends, which lost 6 bases and 5 bases, there was a span of 17 bases. The CDR3 nucleotides are TGTGCCAGCAGCAGGACGGATGAGGTGGAAAACATTCAGTACTTC. Translated, it gives CASSRTDEVENIQYF.

A word on this clonotype: Germline is not matched at one junction end, which may reflect a read error. This chain links TRBV20-1 with TRBJ1-6; D not certain. Germline V CDR1 and CDR2: DFQATT, SNEGSKA (reference sequence). CDR3 length equals 14 residues. The CDR3 loop reads CSARVGNYNSPLHF. The CDR3 nucleotides read TGCAGCGCTAGGGTAGGAAACTATAATTCACCCCTCCACTTT.

This clonotype has at least ten counts. The rearrangement uses TRBV20-1 and TRBJ1-5, with TRBD1 as a possible D gene (5 bases). Germline assignment: CDR1 DFQATT and CDR2 SNEGSKA (reference sequence). The CDR3 is 14 amino acids. V lost 3 bases, J lost 2 bases, and 11 bases lay in between. The CDR3 DNA reads TGCAGTGCTAGGGGGCAGGGAGGCAATCAGCCCCAGCATTTT. Translated: CSARGQGGNQPQHF.

This clonotype was recorded a few times. The CDR3 here is CSAEALTANTEAFF. CDR3 nucleotides: TGCAGTGCTGAAGCCCTGACAGCGAACACTGAAGCTTTCTTT. The V call is TRBV20-1, the J call TRBJ1-1; D is possibly TRBD1 (5 bases). The CDR3 extends over 14 amino acids. Trimming pared 5 bases from V and 1 base from J, leaving 14 bases between. Germline V gene lookup returns CDR1 DFQATT and CDR2 SNEGSKA (reference sequence).

This clonotype showed up just a few times. The V and J genes are TRBV7-9 and TRBJ1-4, with 9 bases aligning to TRBD1. The length of the CDR3 is 16 residues. Germline-derived CDR1 and CDR2 are SEHNR and FQNEAQ (reference sequence). V shed 1 base, J shed 7 bases, and the junction held 7 bases outside the gene matches. The CDR3 DNA follows: TGTGCCAGCAGCTTAGAGGGACAGGGCGGTGGTGAAAAACTGTTTTTT. Its translation: CASSLEGQGGGEKLFF.